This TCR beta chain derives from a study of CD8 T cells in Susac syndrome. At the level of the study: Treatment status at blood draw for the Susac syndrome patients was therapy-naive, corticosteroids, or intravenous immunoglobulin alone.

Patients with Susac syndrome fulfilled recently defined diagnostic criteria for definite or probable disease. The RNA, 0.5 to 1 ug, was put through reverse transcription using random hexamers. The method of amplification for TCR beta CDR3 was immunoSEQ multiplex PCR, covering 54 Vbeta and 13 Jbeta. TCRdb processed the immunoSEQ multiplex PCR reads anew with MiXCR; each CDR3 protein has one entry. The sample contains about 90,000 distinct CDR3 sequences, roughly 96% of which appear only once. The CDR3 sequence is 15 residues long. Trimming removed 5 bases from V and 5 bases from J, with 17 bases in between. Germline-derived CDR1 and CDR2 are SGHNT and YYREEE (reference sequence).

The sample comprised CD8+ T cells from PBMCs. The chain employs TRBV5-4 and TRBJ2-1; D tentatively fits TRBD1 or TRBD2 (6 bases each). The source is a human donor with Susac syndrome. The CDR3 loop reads CASRGGQGRHNEQFF. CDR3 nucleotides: TGTGCCAGCAGAGGCGGGCAGGGGAGGCACAATGAGCAGTTCTTC.